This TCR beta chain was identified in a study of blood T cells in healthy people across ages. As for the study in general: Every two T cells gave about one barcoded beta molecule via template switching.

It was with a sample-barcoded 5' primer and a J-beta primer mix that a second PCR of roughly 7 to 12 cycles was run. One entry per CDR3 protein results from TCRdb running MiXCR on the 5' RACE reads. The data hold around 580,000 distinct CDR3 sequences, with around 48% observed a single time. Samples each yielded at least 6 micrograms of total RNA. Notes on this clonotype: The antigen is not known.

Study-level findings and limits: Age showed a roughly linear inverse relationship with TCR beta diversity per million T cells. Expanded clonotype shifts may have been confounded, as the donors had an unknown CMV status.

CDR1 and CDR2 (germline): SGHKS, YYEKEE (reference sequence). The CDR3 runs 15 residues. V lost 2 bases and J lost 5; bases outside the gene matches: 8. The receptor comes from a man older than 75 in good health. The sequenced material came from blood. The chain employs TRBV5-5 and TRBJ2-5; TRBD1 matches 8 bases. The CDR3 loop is CASSLGDRLVETQYF. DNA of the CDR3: TGTGCCAGCAGCTTAGGGGACAGGCTTGTGGAGACCCAGTACTTC.